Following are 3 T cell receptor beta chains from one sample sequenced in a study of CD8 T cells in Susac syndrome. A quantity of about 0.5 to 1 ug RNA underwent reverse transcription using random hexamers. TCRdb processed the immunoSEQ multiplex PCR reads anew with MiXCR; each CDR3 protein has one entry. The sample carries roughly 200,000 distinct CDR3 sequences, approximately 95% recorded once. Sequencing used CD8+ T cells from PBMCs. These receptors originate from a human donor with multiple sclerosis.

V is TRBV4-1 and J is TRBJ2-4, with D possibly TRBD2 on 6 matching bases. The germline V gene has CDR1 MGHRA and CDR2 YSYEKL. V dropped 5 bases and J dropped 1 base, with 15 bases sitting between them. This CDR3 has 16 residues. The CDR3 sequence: CASSDFLRGAKNIQYF. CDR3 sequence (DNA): TGCGCCAGCAGCGATTTTTTACGGGGGGCCAAAAACATTCAGTACTTC.

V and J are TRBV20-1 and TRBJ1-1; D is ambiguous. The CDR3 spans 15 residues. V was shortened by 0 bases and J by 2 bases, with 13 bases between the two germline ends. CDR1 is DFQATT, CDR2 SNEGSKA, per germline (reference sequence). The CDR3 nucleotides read TGCAGTGCTAGAGATAGGGTGAGGCCTAACACTGAAGCTTTCTTT. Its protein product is CSARDRVRPNTEAFF.

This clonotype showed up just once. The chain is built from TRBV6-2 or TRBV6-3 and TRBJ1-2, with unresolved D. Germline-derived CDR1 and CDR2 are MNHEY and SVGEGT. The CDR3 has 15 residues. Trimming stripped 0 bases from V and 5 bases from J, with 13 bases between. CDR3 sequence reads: CASSYSVEVSYGYTF. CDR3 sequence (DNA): TGTGCCAGCAGTTACTCGGTGGAGGTTTCGTATGGCTACACCTTC.